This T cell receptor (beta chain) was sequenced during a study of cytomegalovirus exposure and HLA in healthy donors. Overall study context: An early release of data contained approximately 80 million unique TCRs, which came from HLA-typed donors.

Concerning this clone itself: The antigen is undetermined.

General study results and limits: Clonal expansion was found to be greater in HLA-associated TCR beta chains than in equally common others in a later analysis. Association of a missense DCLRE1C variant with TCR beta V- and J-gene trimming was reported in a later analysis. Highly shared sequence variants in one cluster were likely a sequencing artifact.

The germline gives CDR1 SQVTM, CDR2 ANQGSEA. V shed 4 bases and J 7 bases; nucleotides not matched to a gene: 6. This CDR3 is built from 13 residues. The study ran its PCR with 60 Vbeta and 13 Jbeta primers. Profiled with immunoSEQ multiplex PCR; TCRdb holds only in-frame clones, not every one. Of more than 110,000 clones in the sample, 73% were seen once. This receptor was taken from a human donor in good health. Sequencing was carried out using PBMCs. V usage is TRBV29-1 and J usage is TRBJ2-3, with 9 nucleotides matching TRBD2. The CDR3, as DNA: TGCAGCGTTGCGGAGGGGACTAGCTATACGCAGTATTTT. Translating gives CSVAEGTSYTQYF.